This T cell receptor (beta chain) was obtained from a study of T cell responses to AZD1222 COVID-19 vaccine. The protocol was immunoSEQ multiplex PCR, while the TCRdb copy is restricted to in-frame clones and leaves out a portion. The sample yields around 130,000 clones, roughly 93% seen once. This CDR3 region has 12 residues. Germline V gene data show CDR1 as SQVTM and CDR2 as ANQGSEA. The V end lost 5 bases, the J end lost 4 bases, and 9 bases lay between the germline ends. Regarding the study as a whole: Most donors were white British and more were female, and clonal diversity was possibly underestimated. Of the AZD1222 recipients, only 5 or 6 were seropositive at baseline. Breadth and depth of Spike-specific TCRs rose after two AZD1222 doses.

About this clone itself: The antigen remains undetermined.

The specimen was peripheral blood, collected on day 0 of AZD1222 vaccination. The chain is built from TRBV29-1 and TRBJ2-1; weak D call: TRBD2 (5 bases). This TCR was sampled from an adult in good health. The CDR3 here is CSVRAEYNEQFF. In DNA, the CDR3 is TGCAGCGTTCGAGCGGAGTACAATGAGCAGTTCTTC.